This TCR beta chain was profiled in a study of T cell repertoires in cytomegalovirus infection. Study information: CMV epitopes that were recently identified and HLA-C-restricted were used alongside well-studied HLA-B-restricted ones.

This clonotype was detected a few times. The antigen is not known. TCRdb itself ran the reads through MiXCR, one entry per CDR3 protein. Of some 920,000 distinct CDR3 sequences detected, around 29% appear once; the ten largest clones hold more than 13%. The germline V gene has CDR1 DFQATT and CDR2 SNEGSKA (reference sequence). The CDR3 is 13 amino acids. Trimming at V came to 6 bases and at J to 1 base, leaving 3 bases not matched to a gene. The sample was cultured CD8+ T cells from PBMCs, taken from culture after CMV antigen stimulation. This chain connects TRBV20-1 to TRBJ2-3, with 8 nucleotides matching TRBD2. The clonotype was recovered from a human donor in good health (CMV status not recorded). Some clones in this sample may be carry-over from other donors' samples. CDR3 nucleotides: TGCAGTGCGGAGACTAGCGGCACAGATACGCAGTATTTT. Encoded protein: CSAETSGTDTQYF.